The rows below give T cell receptor beta chains drawn from one sample of a study of T-cell memory formation after mild COVID-19. TCRdb redid the calling of the 5' RACE reads with MiXCR, one entry per CDR3 protein. The data contain 120,000 or so distinct CDR3 sequences, about 16% of them singletons. The material sequenced was PBMCs or a T cell subset sorted from them (not recorded which). Every receptor here comes from an adult woman who had mild COVID-19 (a few samples of this study predate the infection). Cell type and time point are not known. The CDR3 runs from the conserved cysteine through the conserved F or W. The order of the fields is V gene, CDR3 length, J gene, CDR3 protein.

V gene: TRBV7-2
CDR3 length: 17
J gene: TRBJ2-1
CDR3 protein: CASSLIVFAGGPNEQFF

V gene: TRBV7-9
CDR3 length: 10
J gene: TRBJ2-2
CDR3 protein: CASTYGELFF

V gene: TRBV24-1
CDR3 length: 14
J gene: TRBJ1-2
CDR3 protein: CATSDPTRNYGYTF

V gene: TRBV4-1
CDR3 length: 16
J gene: TRBJ1-2
CDR3 protein: CASSQDRVSRSYGYTF

V gene: TRBV3-1
CDR3 length: 15
J gene: TRBJ1-6
CDR3 protein: CASSQRTGENSPLHF

V gene: TRBV12-3/TRBV12-4
CDR3 length: 15
J gene: TRBJ2-6
CDR3 protein: CASSLQGYGANVLTF

V gene: TRBV29-1
CDR3 length: 10
J gene: TRBJ2-1
CDR3 protein: CSVGPAEQFF

V gene: TRBV24-1
CDR3 length: 15
J gene: TRBJ2-3
CDR3 protein: CATSDSDRAGDTQYF

V gene: TRBV6-5
CDR3 length: 15
J gene: TRBJ2-2
CDR3 protein: CASSSKGSGTGELFF

V gene: TRBV4-1
CDR3 length: 17
J gene: TRBJ2-4
CDR3 protein: CASSQGRQGVVKNIQYF

V gene: TRBV20-1
CDR3 length: 15
J gene: TRBJ1-5
CDR3 protein: CSARGVDDSNQPQHF

V gene: TRBV15
CDR3 length: 14
J gene: TRBJ2-3
CDR3 protein: CATSRAVRKDTQYF

V gene: TRBV7-9
CDR3 length: 16
J gene: TRBJ1-2
CDR3 protein: CASSTLMRGGDYGYTF

V gene: TRBV5-1
CDR3 length: 18
J gene: TRBJ2-2
CDR3 protein: CASSLVAGGRGETGELFF

V gene: TRBV6-5
CDR3 length: 14
J gene: TRBJ1-3
CDR3 protein: CASSYSEQGNTIYF

V gene: TRBV27
CDR3 length: 18
J gene: TRBJ2-1
CDR3 protein: CASSPSFGLAGAEGEQFF

V gene: TRBV5-5
CDR3 length: 13
J gene: TRBJ1-1
CDR3 protein: CASSLPGATEAFF